One T cell receptor beta chain is described in this entry. In the study's own analysis: Amplification from reference gene primers served as the basis for estimated nucleated cell counts. Assay used: immunoSEQ multiplex PCR; TCRdb lists only in-frame clones, some missing. The V and J calls and clone size were taken over from that table, and D and trimming were inferred from the DNA. In the table there are approximately 200,000 clones, 65% to 90% of which are singletons. This sample was included in a study of blood T cell repertoires in COVID-19. This TCR was recovered from a woman younger than 45 who had been exposed to COVID-19. Sequenced sample: PBMCs or T cells enriched from blood (not recorded which).

CDR3 residues: CASSLGGYEAFF. The CDR3 region has the DNA TGTGCCAGCAGCCTCGGGGGGTATGAAGCTTTCTTT. J is TRBJ1-1 and V is TRBV6-5; weak D call: TRBD1 (5 bases). Per germline, CDR1 MNHEY and CDR2 SVGAGI. The V and J ends lost 6 bases and 7 bases respectively, with 12 bases between them. This CDR3 contains 12 residues.